A single sample gave rise to the 24 T cell receptor beta chains below, sequenced in a study of regulatory T cells in long-lasting Graves disease. Relying on iRepertoire HTBI primers and Arm-PCR of CDR3 regions, the team built TCR beta libraries. TCRdb re-called the multiplex PCR reads with MiXCR, one entry per CDR3 protein. The sample consists of approximately 310,000 distinct CDR3 sequences, 18% of them appearing once. This sample's time point: newly diagnosed GD, antithyroid drugs for less than 3 months. RNA extracted from PBMCs served as the sequencing template. The sequencing used peripheral blood mononuclear cells (PBMCs), collected at new diagnosis, from a patient treated with antithyroid drugs. The receptors were gathered from a female donor with Graves disease.

Details on this clonotype: Possible read error: a much larger clone is one base away. The CDR3 region is CASSYSLTGSFSNTEALF. The CDR3 DNA sequence: TGTGCCAGCAGTTACTCTTTGACAGGAAGCTTTTCGAACACTGAAGCTCTCTTT. The rearrangement joins TRBV6-5 to TRBJ1-1; D is possibly TRBD1 (6 bases). The length of the CDR3 is 18 residues. The germline gives CDR1 MNHEY, CDR2 SVGAGI.

This clonotype was seen ten or more times. The chain uses TRBV3-1 and TRBJ2-5; no clear D gene. Trimming stripped 1 base from V and 3 bases from J, with 6 bases between. This CDR3 region has 13 residues. Germline V CDR1 and CDR2: LGHDT, YNNKEL (reference sequence). Here the CDR3 DNA reads TGTGCCAGCAGCCAAGGGGCCAAAGAGACCCAGTACTTC. Amino acid sequence: CASSQGAKETQYF.

This clonotype was seen ten or more times. The rearrangement uses TRBV12-3 or TRBV12-4 and TRBJ2-2; D possibly corresponds to TRBD1 (6 bases). V lost 7 bases, J lost 1 base, and 22 bases lay in between. The CDR3 contains 18 residues. CDR3 DNA sequence: TGTGCCAGCAAACAGGACAGCTTTTTGGCGCTGAACACCGGGGAGCTGTTTTTT. Amino acids: CASKQDSFLALNTGELFF.

Ten or more counts support this clonotype. The chain is built from TRBV11-1 and TRBJ2-7; D unclear. Germline CDR1 and CDR2: SGHAT and FQDESV (reference sequence). The CDR3 is 13 amino acids. V was clipped by 1 base and J by 1 base, with 5 bases between them. In nucleotides, the CDR3 is TGTGCCAGCAGCTTAGAAGTTTCCTACGAGCAGTACTTC. Translating gives CASSLEVSYEQYF.

In this sample, this clonotype turned up a few times. The rearrangement uses TRBV15 and TRBJ1-5, with D maybe TRBD1 (6 bases). This CDR3 spans 14 amino acids. Germline CDR1 reads LNHNV; CDR2 reads YYDKDF (reference sequence). V was clipped by 5 bases and J by 5 bases, with 13 bases between them. The CDR3 here is CATSRWTADQPQHF. CDR3 DNA: TGTGCCACCAGCCGGTGGACAGCGGATCAGCCCCAGCATTTT.

Comments on this clonotype: One base away lies a much larger clone, so this may be a sequencing read error. The CDR3 nucleotides read TGCGCCAGCAGCTTGGAAGTGGAGGCCGGCTCAAAAAACATTCAGTACTTC. Encoded protein: CASSLEVEAGSKNIQYF. The chain is built from TRBV5-1 and TRBJ2-4; TRBD2 might be the D (5 bases). V lost 0 bases and J lost 4, with 17 bases in between. Germline V gene lookup returns CDR1 SGHRS and CDR2 YFSETQ. CDR3 length equals 17 residues.

This clonotype was seen at least ten times. This rearrangement joins TRBV27 to TRBJ2-7; the D call may be TRBD1 or TRBD2 (5 bases each). V dropped 5 bases and J dropped 3 bases, with 17 bases sitting between them. Germline-derived CDR1 and CDR2 are MNHEY and SMNVEV (reference sequence). The length of the CDR3 is 15 residues. The CDR3 nucleotides read TGTGCCAGCAGTCCAACCGGGACGTCATACTACGAGCAGTACTTC. Protein: CASSPTGTSYYEQYF.

This clonotype was observed at least ten times. The chain uses TRBV2 and TRBJ2-1; D remains unclear. The V and J ends lost 2 bases and 2 bases respectively, with 4 bases between them. The CDR3 extends over 13 amino acids. CDR1 and CDR2 (germline): SNHLY, FYNNEI. This CDR3 reads CASSENPYNEQFF. In DNA, the CDR3 is TGTGCCAGCAGTGAAAACCCCTACAATGAGCAGTTCTTC.

This clonotype has ten or more counts. The junction differs from germline at one of its ends, possibly a read error. The CDR3 nucleotides read TGTGCCAGCAGTTATAGCGGGAGGCAACCGGCAGACTTC. Protein: CASSYSGRQPADF. The rearrangement uses TRBV28 and TRBJ2-5; 10 nucleotides agree with TRBD2. CDR3 length: 13 residues. Germline V gene lookup returns CDR1 MDHEN and CDR2 SYDVKM.

This clonotype was counted many times. The rearrangement joins TRBV19 to TRBJ2-3; TRBD1 might be the D (6 bases). In germline, CDR1 is LNHDA, CDR2 SQIVND (reference sequence). The CDR3 is 16 amino acids. V was pared by 5 bases and J by 2 bases, with 17 bases between. The CDR3 DNA sequence: TGTGCCAGTAGTCACAGGTGGACAGCGGTCACAGATACGCAGTATTTT. Translated, it gives CASSHRWTAVTDTQYF.

The chain links TRBV5-1 to TRBJ1-2; possibly TRBD1 for D (6 bases). The V and J ends lost 4 bases and 2 bases respectively, with 24 bases between them. CDR1 is SGHRS, CDR2 YFSETQ, per germline. This CDR3 has 18 residues. The CDR3 nucleotides are TGCGCCAGCAGCCCGACACCCGGAAACAGGGATCAAAACTATGGCTACACCTTC. Translation gives CASSPTPGNRDQNYGYTF.

This clonotype has ten or more counts. The chain carries TRBV2 and TRBJ2-1; 13 nucleotides line up with TRBD2. The J call could be wrong; TRBJ2-5 is a better fit for the DNA end. The CDR3 has 16 residues. Germline V CDR1 and CDR2: SNHLY, FYNNEI. The CDR3 nucleotides are TGTGCCAGCGTCCACGGACTAGCGGGAGCTAGAGAGACCCAGTACTTC. This translates into CASVHGLAGARETQYF.

The chain employs TRBV2 and TRBJ2-1; D is unclear. The CDR3 is made up of 14 amino acids. The V gene's germline CDR1 is SNHLY and CDR2 FYNNEI. The V end was cut by 5 bases, the J end by 0 bases, with 8 bases between. This CDR3 is CASSPPSSYNEQFF. CDR3 nucleotides: TGTGCCAGCAGTCCCCCGAGCTCCTACAATGAGCAGTTCTTC.

This clonotype was seen at least ten times. The chain couples TRBV28 to TRBJ2-1; the match to TRBD1 covers 8 bases. Per the germline V gene, CDR1 is MDHEN and CDR2 is SYDVKM. The J segment lost 8 bases and the V segment lost 2 bases, leaving 11 bases of the junction unmatched. This CDR3 comprises 16 residues. CDR3 DNA sequence: TGTGCCAGCAGTTTACCCCCAGGGACAGGAACACATGAGCAGTTCTTC. Protein product: CASSLPPGTGTHEQFF.

This chain joins TRBV3-1 and TRBJ2-7; tentatively, D is TRBD2 (5 bases). CDR1 and CDR2 from the germline V gene are LGHDT and YNNKEL (reference sequence). This CDR3 region has 14 residues. The V end was cut by 0 bases, the J end by 2 bases, with 8 bases between. The CDR3 loop is CASSQDRRTYEQYF. DNA of the CDR3: TGTGCCAGCAGCCAAGACAGGAGGACCTACGAGCAGTACTTC.

This clonotype was picked up one time. The chain joins TRBV27 to TRBJ2-7; 7 positions match TRBD1. Germline V gene data show CDR1 as MNHEY and CDR2 as SMNVEV (reference sequence). Trimming took 2 bases from V and 3 from J; bases not matched to a gene: 4. CDR3 length: 14 amino acids. The CDR3 coding sequence is TGTGCCAGCAGTTTACGACAGGGATACTACGAGCAGTACTTC. As protein: CASSLRQGYYEQYF.

This clonotype was seen at least ten times. The rearrangement links TRBV2 to TRBJ2-7; D tentatively fits TRBD1 or TRBD2 (5 bases each). CDR1 is SNHLY, CDR2 FYNNEI, per germline. V was clipped by 7 bases and J by 3 bases, with 16 bases between them. The CDR3 runs 14 residues. CDR3 protein: CASIGGRIIYEQYF. The CDR3 nucleotides are TGTGCCAGCATTGGGGGTCGAATTATCTACGAGCAGTACTTC.

In this sample, this clonotype turned up many times. J is TRBJ1-3 and V is TRBV19; 7 bases fit TRBD1. Trimming removed 5 bases from V and 0 bases from J; junction bases left unmatched: 7. The V gene's germline CDR1 is LNHDA and CDR2 SQIVND (reference sequence). This CDR3 region has 16 residues. CDR3 protein: CASSEPGQPSGNTIYF. CDR3 DNA sequence: TGTGCCAGTAGTGAACCGGGACAGCCCTCTGGAAACACCATATATTTT.

The chain carries TRBV28 and TRBJ1-2; the match to TRBD1 covers 9 bases. CDR3 length: 15 residues. The germline V gene has CDR1 MDHEN and CDR2 SYDVKM. Germline trimming cut 8 bases from V and 7 bases from J; bases unmatched to any gene: 14. This CDR3 is CASLPQDRGVGGYTF. The CDR3 nucleotides read TGTGCCAGCCTCCCCCAGGACAGGGGAGTGGGTGGCTACACCTTC.

Many counts were recorded for this clonotype. Written as DNA, the CDR3 is TGTGCCAGCAGTTTGGGAGGGAGGCCTAACGAGCAGTACTTC. Translated, it gives CASSLGGRPNEQYF. The genes are TRBV28 and TRBJ2-7; TRBD2 matches at 7 bases. Germline V lookup: CDR1 MDHEN, CDR2 SYDVKM. This CDR3 is 14 amino acids long. The junction had 7 bases not matched to a gene; V was cut back by 3 bases and J by 5 bases.

The chain uses TRBV20-1 and TRBJ2-7, with D possibly matching TRBD1 (5 bases). Deletions cut 0 bases from V and 9 bases from J, with 24 bases between. This CDR3 is built from 16 residues. Germline loops: CDR1 DFQATT, CDR2 SNEGSKA (reference sequence). CDR3 sequence reads: CSARDSGSWVSTRQYF. Here the CDR3 DNA reads TGCAGTGCTAGAGATTCAGGGTCCTGGGTATCTACGAGGCAGTACTTC.

In this sample, this clonotype turned up many times. The chain has TRBV19 and TRBJ2-2; D could derive from TRBD1 or TRBD2 (5 bases each). The germline gives CDR1 LNHDA, CDR2 SQIVND (reference sequence). The CDR3 runs 16 residues. Trimming took 1 base from V and 0 from J, leaving 9 bases between them. CDR3 sequence (DNA): TGTGCCAGTAGTATAGCGGGACCTCCGAACACCGGGGAGCTGTTTTTT. Amino acids: CASSIAGPPNTGELFF.

V is TRBV5-1 and J is TRBJ2-1; D gene unclear. V shed 6 bases and J shed 7 bases, with 20 bases lying between them. The CDR3 length is 15 residues. CDR1 is SGHRS, CDR2 YFSETQ, per germline. CDR3 DNA: TGCGCCAGCAATGCCGGGTCCCACGCTAGTAATGAGCAGTTCTTC. Translation: CASNAGSHASNEQFF.

This clonotype was observed at least ten times. V and J are TRBV6-1 and TRBJ2-4; tentatively, D is TRBD1 or TRBD2 (5 bases each). Germline lookup yields CDR1 MNHNS and CDR2 SASEGT. CDR3 length: 12 amino acids. Trimming took off 6 bases at V and 8 bases at J, with 11 bases between the two ends. The DNA of the CDR3 is TGTGCCAGCAGGGGGGTCCCGCACATTCAGTACTTC. This sequence encodes CASRGVPHIQYF.